The sequence of this T cell receptor beta chain was determined in a study of cytomegalovirus exposure and HLA in healthy donors. CDR1 is SNHLY and CDR2 is FYNNEI in the germline V gene. The CDR3 has 20 amino acids. V was clipped by 2 bases and J by 3 bases; unmatched bases: 17. Assay used: immunoSEQ multiplex PCR; TCRdb lists only in-frame clones, some missing. This table holds tens of thousands of clones, around 93% found once. The V and J genes are TRBV2 and TRBJ2-1, with TRBD2 matching 9 bases. Material: PBMCs. The clonotype originates from a man between 18 and 35 years old in good health and CMV-seronegative. CDR3 sequence reads: CASSEKRGMGGRAGYNEQFF. The CDR3 bases are TGTGCCAGCAGTGAAAAGAGAGGAATGGGCGGGAGGGCCGGCTACAATGAGCAGTTCTTC.